This T cell receptor beta chain appears in the sequencing data of a study of regulatory T cells in long-lasting Graves disease. Libraries of TCR beta came from iRepertoire HTBI primers plus Arm-PCR of CDR3 regions. TCRdb reprocessed the multiplex PCR reads via MiXCR and lists one record per CDR3 protein. The table includes approximately 690,000 distinct CDR3 sequences, 30% detected once. This CDR3 spans 15 amino acids. V shed 0 bases, J shed 3 bases, and the junction held 2 bases outside the gene matches. Germline V gives CDR1 ENHRY, CDR2 SYGVKD. Time point reported: persistent/refractory GD, antithyroid drugs over 5 years with positive TRAb. The authors made the TCR library using RNA they extracted from PBMCs. This clonotype was recorded a few times.

This specimen consisted of peripheral blood mononuclear cells (PBMCs), obtained when the disease was refractory, from a patient treated with antithyroid drugs. The rearrangement uses TRBV10-3 and TRBJ1-2; 9 bases are a match to TRBD1. The clonotype originates from a female donor with Graves disease. DNA of the CDR3: TGTGCCATCAGTGAGTCGAGGACAGGGGACTATGGCTACACCTTC. Protein: CAISESRTGDYGYTF.